The 22 T cell receptor beta chains listed next were all sequenced from one sample in a study of cytomegalovirus exposure and HLA in healthy donors. The PCR ran on 60 Vbeta and 13 Jbeta primers. TCRdb keeps only in-frame clones here, not all; method: immunoSEQ multiplex PCR. The sample table includes 45,000 or so clones. Material for sequencing was PBMCs. These receptors all come from a male donor in good health and CMV-seronegative.

V usage is TRBV5-1 and J usage is TRBJ2-7; 9 positions match TRBD1. CDR1 is SGHRS and CDR2 is YFSETQ in the germline V gene. After removal of 2 bases from V and 3 bases from J, the junction contained 3 bases not matched to a gene. This CDR3 comprises 14 residues. The CDR3 DNA follows: TGCGCCAGCAGCTTTGACAGGGGGAACTACGAGCAGTACTTC. It codes for CASSFDRGNYEQYF.

The V call is TRBV5-1, the J call TRBJ2-1, with D possibly TRBD2 on 6 matching bases. CDR3 length: 15 residues. Germline V CDR1 and CDR2: SGHRS, YFSETQ. Between the trimmed V and J ends, which lost 2 bases and 6 bases, there was a span of 15 bases. This CDR3 reads CASSFGRGGSNEQFF. The CDR3 nucleotides read TGCGCCAGCAGCTTCGGTAGGGGAGGCAGCAATGAGCAGTTCTTC.

On this clone itself: A read error may produce the germline difference seen at one junction end. The rearrangement joins TRBV25-1 to TRBJ1-1; no reliable D call. The CDR3 is made up of 15 amino acids. Germline CDR1 and CDR2: MGHDK and SYGVNS. CDR3 in DNA: TGTGCCAGCGGTGAAGGATCGCAGGTGAACACTGAAGCTTTCTTT. Translating it yields CASGEGSQVNTEAFF.

The rearrangement joins TRBV18 to TRBJ2-6; D possibly corresponds to TRBD1 (6 bases). This CDR3 has 15 residues. Trimming took 4 bases from V and 4 from J, leaving 11 bases between them. CDR1 is KGHSH, CDR2 LQKENI, per germline. The CDR3 DNA sequence: TGTGCCAGCTCACTACAGGGCCCCGGGGCCAACGTCCTGACTTTC. Amino acids: CASSLQGPGANVLTF.

The V gene is TRBV28, the J gene TRBJ2-7, with unresolved D. Trimming pared 3 bases from V and 4 bases from J, leaving 4 bases between. Germline loops: CDR1 MDHEN, CDR2 SYDVKM. The length of the CDR3 is 11 residues. The CDR3: CASSFLYEQYF. CDR3 coding DNA: TGTGCCAGCAGTTTTCTATACGAGCAGTACTTC.

The gene calls are TRBV28 and TRBJ2-7; TRBD1 matches 7 bases. V trimming: 4 bases; J trimming: 7 bases; junction bases outside the gene matches: 16. The CDR3 is 16 residues long. In germline, CDR1 is MDHEN, CDR2 SYDVKM. CDR3 nucleotide sequence: TGTGCCAGCAGTTCCACCCTCCGGACAGGTTTTGGAGAGCAGTACTTC. Amino acid sequence: CASSSTLRTGFGEQYF.

This chain uses TRBV4-3 with TRBJ2-3; 9 nucleotides agree with TRBD1. Per the germline V gene, CDR1 is LGHNA and CDR2 is YSLEER. V was clipped by 5 bases and J by 3 bases; unmatched bases: 6. The CDR3 contains 15 residues. Here the CDR3 reads CASSIRDRATDTQYF. The CDR3 DNA sequence: TGCGCCAGCAGCATCCGGGACAGGGCGACAGATACGCAGTATTTT.

CDR3 loop: CASSKTGPNTGELFF. CDR3 in DNA: TGTGCCAGCAGCAAAACAGGCCCAAATACCGGGGAGCTGTTTTTT. The V call is TRBV21-1, the J call TRBJ2-2; TRBD1 is the table's D call, not checked against the DNA. TRBV21-1 is classified as a pseudogene. The CDR3 is 15 amino acids.

The chain recombines TRBV27 with TRBJ1-1, with D maybe TRBD1 (5 bases). Germline V gives CDR1 MNHEY, CDR2 SMNVEV (reference sequence). V was pared by 6 bases and J by 1 base, with 12 bases between. There are 14 residues in the CDR3. The CDR3 loop reads CASSLTVWNTEAFF. The CDR3 DNA follows: TGTGCCAGCAGCCTGACAGTGTGGAACACTGAAGCTTTCTTT.

The V gene is TRBV11-2, the J gene TRBJ2-1, with a possible D match to TRBD2 (5 bases). V was shortened by 5 bases and J by 2 bases, with 13 bases between the two germline ends. CDR1 is SGHAT and CDR2 is FQNNGV in the germline V gene. The CDR3 sequence is 15 residues long. The CDR3 region is CASSHPRGAYNEQFF. The DNA of the CDR3 is TGTGCCAGCAGCCACCCACGGGGAGCCTACAATGAGCAGTTCTTC.

The rearrangement links TRBV18 to TRBJ2-2; no definite D call. The CDR3 sequence is 13 residues long. Germline loops: CDR1 KGHSH, CDR2 LQKENI. Trimming left V 3 bases short and J 4 bases short, with 6 bases between. As DNA, the CDR3 is TGTGCCAGCTCACCTGTTCTCACCGGGGAGCTGTTTTTT. Translated: CASSPVLTGELFF.

The J gene is TRBJ1-2, the V gene TRBV7-9, with 10 bases that match TRBD1. Germline CDR1 SEHNR, CDR2 FQNEAQ (reference sequence). The CDR3 totals 15 residues. With V trimmed by 5 bases and J by 4 bases, 7 bases remained unmatched. CDR3 sequence (DNA): TGTGCCAGCAGCCTAGACGGGACAGGGGCCTATGGCTACACCTTC. Translation: CASSLDGTGAYGYTF.

V usage is TRBV29-1 and J usage is TRBJ1-5; maybe TRBD1 (5 bases). The CDR3 is 12 amino acids. With 7 bases removed from V and 7 bases from J, the gap between germline ends came to 14 bases. Germline V gives CDR1 SQVTM, CDR2 ANQGSEA. The CDR3 nucleotides read TGCAGCGCCCGACAAAGGGGACAGCCCCAGCATTTT. Translation: CSARQRGQPQHF.

V and J are TRBV5-1 and TRBJ1-4, with D perhaps TRBD1 (5 bases). This CDR3 has 13 residues. Trimming stripped 5 bases from V and 5 bases from J, with 10 bases between. The germline gives CDR1 SGHRS, CDR2 YFSETQ. This CDR3 is CASRRQGNEKLFF. The CDR3 bases are TGCGCCAGCAGGAGGCAGGGAAATGAAAAACTGTTTTTT.

The chain employs TRBV4-2 and TRBJ2-7, with D perhaps matching TRBD2 (5 bases). Trimming removed 3 bases from V and 0 bases from J, with 12 bases in between. The germline V gene has CDR1 LGHNA and CDR2 YNFKEQ. The CDR3 covers 15 residues. CDR3 in amino acids: CASSQDAGNSYEQYF. CDR3 nucleotides: TGTGCCAGCAGCCAGGACGCCGGGAACTCCTACGAGCAGTACTTC.

The rearrangement uses TRBV10-2 and TRBJ2-2; 7 positions agree with TRBD2. Per germline, CDR1 WSHSY and CDR2 SAAADI. Trimming removed 3 bases from V and 1 base from J; junction bases left unmatched: 2. CDR3 length: 15 amino acids. CDR3 loop: CASSDVAGNTGELFF. The CDR3 bases are TGCGCCAGCAGTGATGTAGCGGGGAACACCGGGGAGCTGTTTTTT.

The gene calls are TRBV27 and TRBJ2-3; TRBD2 aligns across 7 bases. J lost 1 base, V lost 9 bases, and 7 bases had no gene match. Germline assignment: CDR1 MNHEY and CDR2 SMNVEV (reference sequence). The CDR3 is made up of 14 amino acids. This CDR3 reads CASTSGDGTDTQYF. CDR3 nucleotides: TGTGCCAGTACGAGCGGGGACGGCACAGATACGCAGTATTTT.

This chain joins TRBV27 and TRBJ2-1; 9 nucleotides line up with TRBD2. J lost 5 bases, V lost 5 bases, and 13 bases had no gene match. The CDR3 contains 17 residues. Germline V gene lookup returns CDR1 MNHEY and CDR2 SMNVEV (reference sequence). The CDR3 sequence: CASSTRGQASGNNEQFF. CDR3 sequence (DNA): TGTGCCAGCAGTACCCGGGGCCAGGCTAGCGGGAACAATGAGCAGTTCTTC.

The chain carries TRBV29-1 and TRBJ2-7; no definite D call. CDR1 and CDR2 (germline): SQVTM, ANQGSEA. V was cut by 4 bases and J by 5 bases, with 9 bases left in between. The CDR3 is 11 amino acids. CDR3 sequence: CSVVGADEQYF. The CDR3 bases are TGCAGCGTTGTCGGCGCGGACGAGCAGTACTTC.

In DNA, the CDR3 is TGTGCCAGCAGCTTATATTCGGATGAGCAGTTCTTC. Its protein is CASSLYSDEQFF. The chain has TRBV7-6 and TRBJ2-1; D is unresolved. Germline CDR1 SGHVS, CDR2 FNYEAQ. This CDR3 contains 12 residues. The V gene lost 2 bases and the J gene lost 8 bases, with 7 bases spanning the gap.

The chain uses TRBV7-2 and TRBJ1-1, with 7 bases fitting TRBD1. Looked up from germline, CDR1 is SGHTA and CDR2 is FQGNSA. The CDR3 covers 14 residues. V lost 3 bases and J lost 1; bases outside the gene matches: 2. CDR3 residues: CASSFQGGNTEAFF. CDR3 nucleotide sequence: TGTGCCAGCAGCTTCCAGGGGGGGAACACTGAAGCTTTCTTT.

V usage is TRBV4-2 and J usage is TRBJ2-7, with D perhaps matching TRBD2 (5 bases). The CDR3 covers 12 residues. The germline gives CDR1 LGHNA, CDR2 YNFKEQ. V lost 0 bases and J lost 7, with 7 bases in between. Here the CDR3 reads CASSQDLAEQYF. The CDR3 nucleotides read TGTGCCAGCAGCCAAGATTTAGCGGAGCAGTACTTC.